This entry lists 4 T cell receptor beta chains sequenced from one sample in a study of PD-L1 blockade in urothelial cancer. The data were produced by immunoSEQ multiplex PCR, yet TCRdb's version contains in-frame clones alone and is incomplete. The sample gives 37,000 or so clones, 70% to 85% of which show up once; 18% is in the top ten. The specimen was PBMCs, collected around atezolizumab (anti-PD-L1) treatment. The receptor source for this set is a man in his 60s with urothelial cancer.

The chain carries TRBV6-5 and TRBJ2-7, with D perhaps matching TRBD2 (6 bases). The germline V gene has CDR1 MNHEY and CDR2 SVGAGI. Trimming took 1 base from V and 3 from J, leaving 13 bases between them. The CDR3 sequence is 15 residues long. For the CDR3, the DNA is TGTGCCAGCAGTTACTTATTCGGGGGAATCTACGAGCAGTACTTC. Its protein is CASSYLFGGIYEQYF.

The V and J genes are TRBV7-9 and TRBJ2-7; D not certain. Germline CDR1 is SEHNR and CDR2 is FQNEAQ (reference sequence). The CDR3 is made up of 12 amino acids. Trimming removed 2 bases from V and 5 bases from J, with 7 bases in between. CDR3 coding DNA: TGTGCCAGCAGCTTACAGGTCCACGAGCAGTACTTC. It encodes CASSLQVHEQYF.

For the CDR3, the DNA is TGTGCCAGCAGCCAGACGACAGGGGGCGACACCGGGGAGCTGTTTTTT. This codes for CASSQTTGGDTGELFF. The V and J genes are TRBV4-2 and TRBJ2-2; TRBD1 agrees at 10 bases. V gave up 3 bases and J gave up 3 bases; unmatched junction bases: 4. CDR1 LGHNA and CDR2 YNFKEQ come from the germline V gene. The CDR3 is 16 amino acids.

The rearrangement links TRBV29-1 to TRBJ2-7; perhaps TRBD2 as D (5 bases). This CDR3 is built from 13 residues. Germline V gene lookup returns CDR1 SQVTM and CDR2 ANQGSEA. The V and J ends lost 0 bases and 2 bases respectively, with 8 bases between them. In nucleotides, the CDR3 is TGCAGCGTTGAAGATGCCGGGGCCTACGAGCAGTACTTC. It specifies CSVEDAGAYEQYF.